The 27 T cell receptor beta chains presented below share a single source sample, sequenced in a study of T-cell reconstitution after alpha-beta-depleted transplantation in children. Unique molecular identifiers tagged the TCRbeta library. TCRdb called the PCR reads again in MiXCR, with one record for every CDR3 protein. This repertoire shows about 600,000 distinct CDR3 sequences, roughly a tenth found once; its top ten account for roughly 3.9%. The sample in question was PBMCs from the stem cell graft donor, obtained from the stem cell graft. The receptors shown here come from a human donor who donated a stem cell graft to a child with acute myeloid leukemia.

The sample holds many counts of this clonotype. This sequence joins TRBV30 and TRBJ2-2; 7 bases agree with TRBD2. The length of the CDR3 is 14 residues. V lost 4 bases and J lost 2; bases outside the gene matches: 4. Looked up from germline, CDR1 is GTSNPN and CDR2 is SVGIG (reference sequence). The chain's CDR3 is CAWMTGGNTGELFF. CDR3 coding DNA: TGTGCCTGGATGACGGGGGGAAACACCGGGGAGCTGTTTTTT.

At least ten counts were recorded for this clonotype. This rearrangement joins TRBV7-9 to TRBJ2-1; D gene ambiguous. V was clipped by 1 base and J by 9 bases, with 13 bases between them. The CDR3 is 14 amino acids. The V gene's germline CDR1 is SEHNR and CDR2 FQNEAQ (reference sequence). CDR3 bases: TGTGCCAGCAGCTTAGGGGGATACAGCTTTGAGCAGTTCTTC. It translates to CASSLGGYSFEQFF. Using reference TRBV7-9 and TRBJ2-1 for the parts outside the CDR3, the full variable domain is DTGVSQNPRHKITKRGQNVTFRCDPISEHNRLYWYRQTLGQGPEFLTYFQNEAQLEKSRLLSDRFSAERPKGSFSTLEIQRTEQGDSAMYLCASSLGGYSFEQFFGPGTRLTVL.

This clonotype was counted a few times. This chain joins TRBV9 and TRBJ1-6; 7 bases are a match to TRBD1. The length of the CDR3 is 15 residues. With 4 bases clipped from V and 7 bases from J, the junction kept 8 bases outside the gene matches. Germline values: CDR1 SGDLS, CDR2 YYNGEE. CDR3 residues: CASSKGAYENSPLHF. The CDR3 DNA reads TGTGCCAGCAGCAAGGGGGCTTATGAGAATTCACCCCTCCACTTT.

The chain couples TRBV7-9 to TRBJ2-7; possibly TRBD1 for D (5 bases). Trimming left V 1 base short and J 3 bases short, with 10 bases between. Germline V gene data show CDR1 as SEHNR and CDR2 as FQNEAQ (reference sequence). CDR3 size: 14 residues. The DNA of the CDR3 is TGTGCCAGCAGCTTAGGAGACAGATTCTACGAGCAGTACTTC. This sequence encodes CASSLGDRFYEQYF.

This clonotype was seen at least ten times. This chain links TRBV20-1 with TRBJ2-3; 9 nucleotides line up with TRBD2. Germline trimming cut 3 bases from V and 5 bases from J; bases unmatched to any gene: 9. The CDR3 runs to 15 residues. Per the germline V gene, CDR1 is DFQATT and CDR2 is SNEGSKA (reference sequence). DNA of the CDR3: TGCAGTGCTAGTTTACCTAGCGGGATAAGAGATACGCAGTATTTT. Amino acid sequence: CSASLPSGIRDTQYF.

This clonotype was recorded a few times. The gene calls are TRBV12-3 or TRBV12-4 and TRBJ1-1; TRBD1 agrees at 7 bases. V was clipped by 8 bases and J by 5 bases; unmatched bases: 8. The CDR3 extends over 13 amino acids. The CDR3 loop is CASSDRVRTEAFF. The CDR3 DNA reads TGTGCCAGCTCTGACAGGGTTCGAACTGAAGCTTTCTTT.

The chain combines TRBV7-9 with TRBJ2-7, with 8 bases fitting TRBD2. The CDR3 runs 14 residues. V was pared by 1 base and J by 4 bases, with 3 bases of the junction left unmatched. Germline V gene sequence: CDR1 SEHNR, CDR2 FQNEAQ (reference sequence). CDR3 bases: TGTGCCAGCAGCTTAGGAGCGGGAGAATACGAGCAGTACTTC. It specifies CASSLGAGEYEQYF.

This clonotype has a handful of counts. The chain combines TRBV5-1 with TRBJ2-7; 10 nucleotides match TRBD2. Germline V lookup: CDR1 SGHRS, CDR2 YFSETQ. The CDR3 extends over 15 amino acids. The V gene end was trimmed by 3 bases and the J gene end by 11 bases; junction bases not matched to a gene: 14. DNA for the CDR3: TGCGCCAGCAGCTACGGAGGACTAGCGGCCTACGATGAGTACTTC. It yields the protein CASSYGGLAAYDEYF.

This clonotype came up many times. The genes are TRBV9 and TRBJ2-3; D unresolved. There are 14 residues in the CDR3. V was clipped by 0 bases and J by 2 bases, with 7 bases between them. Germline V CDR1 and CDR2: SGDLS, YYNGEE. The CDR3 loop reads CASSVGLDTDTQYF. The CDR3, as DNA: TGTGCCAGCAGCGTAGGTCTCGACACAGATACGCAGTATTTT.

This clonotype was observed a handful of times. V usage is TRBV3-1 and J usage is TRBJ2-3; 9 bases fit TRBD2. V was clipped by 0 bases and J by 2 bases; unmatched bases: 6. Germline assignment: CDR1 LGHDT and CDR2 YNNKEL (reference sequence). The CDR3 is 17 residues long. The CDR3 DNA reads as TGTGCCAGCAGCCAAGATCGGCTAGCGGGGTTCACAGATACGCAGTATTTT. Protein: CASSQDRLAGFTDTQYF.

The rearrangement uses TRBV14 and TRBJ1-2, with TRBD1 matching over 7 bases. The length of the CDR3 is 16 residues. V was pared by 0 bases and J by 3 bases, with 7 bases of the junction left unmatched. CDR1 and CDR2 from the germline V gene are SGHDN and FVKESK. The DNA of the CDR3 is TGTGCCAGCAGCCAAGAATACCCCCAGGGGGACTATGGCTACACCTTC. Its translation: CASSQEYPQGDYGYTF.

As to this clonotype: One end of the junction varies from germline; a read error may be responsible. The rearrangement uses TRBV11-1 and TRBJ2-7; a possible D gene is TRBD1 (5 bases). The CDR3 loop spans 14 amino acids. CDR1 and CDR2 from the germline V gene are SGHAT and FQDESV (reference sequence). The chain's CDR3 is CASSSTGNRNEHYF. CDR3 in DNA: TGTGCCAGCAGCTCCACAGGAAATCGGAACGAGCATTACTTC.

Many counts were recorded for this clonotype. The CDR3 coding sequence is TGTGCCTGGAGAGGGACAGACGAGCAGTACTTC. Translation gives CAWRGTDEQYF. V and J are TRBV30 and TRBJ2-7, with TRBD1 matching over 7 bases. V shed 3 bases and J 5 bases; nucleotides not matched to a gene: 1. Germline lookup yields CDR1 GTSNPN and CDR2 SVGIG (reference sequence). The CDR3 runs to 11 residues.

This clonotype was picked up many times. The chain couples TRBV18 to TRBJ1-2; D is uncertain. Germline CDR1 and CDR2: KGHSH and LQKENI. CDR3 length: 14 residues. Trimming shortened V by 2 bases and J by 4 bases, and 11 bases separated the two germline ends. The DNA of the CDR3 is TGTGCCAGCTCACCAAAGGCGGAATTCTATGGCTACACCTTC. This gives the protein CASSPKAEFYGYTF.

The genes are TRBV5-1 and TRBJ2-5; 14 nucleotides match TRBD2. Trimming at V came to 0 bases and at J to 5 bases, leaving 3 bases not matched to a gene. CDR1 is SGHRS, CDR2 YFSETQ, per germline. This CDR3 contains 16 residues. CDR3 coding DNA: TGCGCCAGCAGCTTGGAGGGACTAGCGGGAGTTGAGACCCAGTACTTC. Residues: CASSLEGLAGVETQYF.

This clonotype was counted at least ten times. The rearrangement joins TRBV5-6 to TRBJ2-1; D is undetermined. Germline V gene sequence: CDR1 SGHDT, CDR2 YYEEEE. Trimming removed 4 bases from V and 5 bases from J, with 13 bases in between. The CDR3 runs 14 residues. The CDR3 coding sequence is TGTGCCAGCAGCCCGGACGGACGAAACAATGAGCAGTTCTTC. Amino acid sequence: CASSPDGRNNEQFF.

The chain has TRBV5-1 and TRBJ2-7; either TRBD1 or TRBD2 may fit D (6 bases each). The germline V and J ends were trimmed by 4 bases and 2 bases, with 13 bases remaining between them. This CDR3 is 14 amino acids long. The germline gives CDR1 SGHRS, CDR2 YFSETQ. The CDR3 protein is CASSPEGGPYEQYF. CDR3 nucleotide sequence: TGCGCCAGCAGCCCCGAGGGGGGCCCCTACGAGCAGTACTTC. Full variable domain (outside the CDR3, taken from reference TRBV5-1 and TRBJ2-7): KAGVTQTPRYLIKTRGQQVTLSCSPISGHRSVSWYQQTPGQGLQFLFEYFSETQRNKGNFPGRFSGRQFSNSRSEMNVSTLELGDSALYLCASSPEGGPYEQYFGPGTRLTVT.

The chain combines TRBV18 with TRBJ1-5, with 7 positions matching TRBD1. V lost 3 bases, J lost 5 bases, and 7 bases stayed unmatched. The CDR3 totals 15 residues. Per germline, CDR1 KGHSH and CDR2 LQKENI. DNA for the CDR3: TGTGCCAGCTCACCCCGGACAGGAAGCGATCAGCCCCAGCATTTT. Translating gives CASSPRTGSDQPQHF.

The chain has TRBV11-2 and TRBJ1-5; the match to TRBD1 covers 7 bases. Germline V gene lookup returns CDR1 SGHAT and CDR2 FQNNGV. With V trimmed by 4 bases and J by 4 bases, 7 bases remained unmatched. The CDR3 contains 15 residues. In nucleotides, the CDR3 is TGTGCCAGCAGCTCACAGGGACAGACGAATCAGCCCCAGCATTTT. It specifies CASSSQGQTNQPQHF.

This clonotype was counted a few times. The chain couples TRBV5-8 to TRBJ1-1; D gene ambiguous. The CDR3 is 12 amino acids. Trimming removed 4 bases from V and 7 bases from J, with 11 bases in between. Germline CDR1 and CDR2: SGHTS and YDEGEE. The CDR3 bases are TGTGCCAGCAGCCCGCCACTTGGTGAAGCTTTCTTT. Its protein is CASSPPLGEAFF.

The J gene is TRBJ2-2, the V gene TRBV24-1; D might be TRBD1 or TRBD2, each matching 5 bases. From germline, CDR1 is KGHDR and CDR2 SFDVKD. The CDR3 totals 16 residues. Trimming took 4 bases from V and 5 from J, leaving 16 bases between them. The CDR3 sequence is CATSDPGRGKTGELFF. Written as DNA, the CDR3 is TGTGCCACCAGTGACCCGGGACGAGGAAAGACCGGGGAGCTGTTTTTT.

This clonotype has a count of ten or more. V is TRBV3-1 and J is TRBJ2-1; D may be TRBD2 (6 bases). This CDR3 has 15 residues. Germline V gene data show CDR1 as LGHDT and CDR2 as YNNKEL (reference sequence). The V and J ends lost 6 bases and 5 bases respectively, with 17 bases between them. CDR3 DNA: TGTGCCAGCAGTCGGAGGGCGGGAACTAACAATGAGCAGTTCTTC. Encoded protein: CASSRRAGTNNEQFF.

This clonotype has at least ten counts. This chain links TRBV11-2 with TRBJ2-7, with D perhaps TRBD2 (5 bases). Trimming pared 3 bases from V and 2 bases from J, leaving 17 bases between. The germline V gene encodes CDR1 SGHAT and CDR2 FQNNGV. The CDR3 has 16 residues. Here the CDR3 reads CASSFIREAGPYEQYF. Here the CDR3 DNA reads TGTGCCAGCAGCTTTATTCGGGAAGCCGGGCCCTACGAGCAGTACTTC.

This clonotype was observed many times. This chain connects TRBV29-1 to TRBJ1-1; no reliable D call. CDR3 size: 11 residues. Germline CDR1 SQVTM, CDR2 ANQGSEA. CDR3 DNA sequence: TGCGCCAGTAAAGCGAACACTGAAGCTTTCTTT. It translates to CASKANTEAFF.

This sequence joins TRBV25-1 and TRBJ2-7, with unresolved D. Germline V gene lookup returns CDR1 MGHDK and CDR2 SYGVNS. V was cut by 3 bases and J by 0 bases, with 9 bases left in between. The CDR3 loop spans 14 amino acids. The CDR3 sequence: CASSEHGRSYEQYF. CDR3 DNA: TGTGCCAGCAGTGAGCACGGCCGCTCCTACGAGCAGTACTTC.

This clonotype turned up a few times. This rearrangement joins TRBV11-2 to TRBJ2-1; D might be TRBD2 (7 bases). Trimming took off 1 base at V and 2 bases at J, with 21 bases between the two ends. Germline CDR1 SGHAT, CDR2 FQNNGV. The CDR3 sequence is 19 residues long. The CDR3 nucleotides read TGTGCCAGCAGCTTAGTAGGTTCAGGGCGGGGGCGGACCTACAATGAGCAGTTCTTC. Translation gives CASSLVGSGRGRTYNEQFF.

This clonotype was seen only a few times. V usage is TRBV6-5 and J usage is TRBJ1-5; 7 bases agree with TRBD1. Germline lookup yields CDR1 MNHEY and CDR2 SVGAGI. After removal of 0 bases from V and 2 bases from J, the junction contained 4 bases not matched to a gene. The CDR3 runs to 16 residues. CDR3 protein: CASSYSGQAGNQPQHF. CDR3 DNA: TGTGCCAGCAGTTACTCCGGACAGGCGGGCAATCAGCCCCAGCATTTT.